The 10 T cell receptor beta chains in this list originate from one sample, sequenced in a study of cytomegalovirus exposure and HLA in healthy donors. Primers included in the PCR were 60 Vbeta and 13 Jbeta primers. Produced via immunoSEQ multiplex PCR; TCRdb's table is partial and in-frame only. The sample includes around 140,000 clones, approximately 85% of them seen just once. The sequenced sample consisted of PBMCs. All receptors come from a woman aged 50 to 60 in good health and CMV-seropositive.

The CDR3 DNA reads as TGTGCCAGCAGCGTAGGGCTAGCTGGAGATACGCAGTATTTT. Its translation: CASSVGLAGDTQYF. This chain connects TRBV9 to TRBJ2-3; D is perhaps TRBD2 (5 bases). Germline-derived CDR1 and CDR2 are SGDLS and YYNGEE. CDR3 size: 14 residues. V was cut by 0 bases and J by 5 bases, with 10 bases left in between.

This clone came up a few times. The chain couples TRBV10-3 to TRBJ1-4; D perhaps matches TRBD1 (6 bases). CDR3 size: 15 residues. Germline loops: CDR1 ENHRY, CDR2 SYGVKD. Trimming cost V 6 bases and J 0 bases, with 11 bases left between them. The CDR3 reads CAISPTGATNEKLFF. The CDR3 nucleotides are TGTGCCATCAGCCCGACAGGCGCAACTAATGAAAAACTGTTTTTT.

The gene calls are TRBV7-2 and TRBJ2-5; D is uncertain. Germline V gene data show CDR1 as SGHTA and CDR2 as FQGNSA. Trimming pared 0 bases from V and 0 bases from J, leaving 8 bases between. The CDR3 length is 15 residues. CDR3 in DNA: TGTGCCAGCAGCTTAGCGCTGGCAGACCAAGAGACCCAGTACTTC. Translation gives CASSLALADQETQYF.

The chain couples TRBV28 to TRBJ2-5, with TRBD2 matching 8 bases. Losses at the gene ends were 5 bases for V and 11 bases for J; bases not matched to a gene: 16. CDR3 length: 15 amino acids. Looked up from germline, CDR1 is MDHEN and CDR2 is SYDVKM. The CDR3 nucleotides read TGTGCCAGCAGTCATTTAACGGGAGGGGCGGAAGAGCAGTACTTC. Its translation is CASSHLTGGAEEQYF.

The genes are TRBV30 and TRBJ2-1; 7 positions agree with TRBD2. CDR3 length equals 12 residues. Germline V gene lookup returns CDR1 GTSNPN and CDR2 SVGIG (reference sequence). Trimming at V came to 8 bases and at J to 5 bases, leaving 6 bases not matched to a gene. The chain's CDR3 is CAGLVGNNEQFF. The CDR3 DNA follows: TGTGCCGGACTAGTGGGGAACAATGAGCAGTTCTTC.

The DNA of the CDR3 is TGCGCCAGCAGCCCGGACTATGAGCAGTTCTTC. This codes for CASSPDYEQFF. The chain recombines TRBV5-1 with TRBJ2-1, with D possibly matching TRBD2 (5 bases). This CDR3 is built from 11 residues. Germline lookup yields CDR1 SGHRS and CDR2 YFSETQ. Trimming pared 4 bases from V and 8 bases from J, leaving 7 bases between.

The rearrangement uses TRBV11-2 and TRBJ2-3, with D possibly being TRBD2 (5 bases). Between the trimmed V and J ends, which lost 5 bases and 8 bases, there was a span of 8 bases. Germline loops: CDR1 SGHAT, CDR2 FQNNGV. The CDR3 totals 11 residues. In nucleotides, the CDR3 is TGTGCCAGCAGCCCGGCGGGTACGCAGTATTTT. Encoded protein: CASSPAGTQYF.

The V and J genes are TRBV5-1 and TRBJ1-4; D might be TRBD1 (5 bases). Per germline, CDR1 SGHRS and CDR2 YFSETQ. CDR3 length: 15 residues. Trimming pared 1 base from V and 8 bases from J, leaving 15 bases between. CDR3 sequence reads: CASSLFLGEAEKLFF. Written as DNA, the CDR3 is TGCGCCAGCAGCTTGTTTCTAGGGGAAGCAGAAAAACTGTTTTTT. The complete variable domain, with remaining parts taken from reference TRBV5-1 and TRBJ1-4, reads KAGVTQTPRYLIKTRGQQVTLSCSPISGHRSVSWYQQTPGQGLQFLFEYFSETQRNKGNFPGRFSGRQFSNSRSEMNVSTLELGDSALYLCASSLFLGEAEKLFFGSGTQLSVL.

The CDR3: CAISEPRTSGSGETQYF. In DNA, the CDR3 is TGTGCCATCAGTGAGCCCAGGACTAGCGGGAGCGGGGAGACCCAGTACTTC. The V and J genes are TRBV10-3 and TRBJ2-5; TRBD2 agrees at 13 bases. Germline V gene data show CDR1 as ENHRY and CDR2 as SYGVKD. The CDR3 contains 17 residues. With V trimmed by 2 bases and J by 5 bases, 8 bases remained unmatched.

A note on this clone: Sequence at one end of the junction differs from germline and may be a read error. Other DNA variants within this sample encode the same CDR3. The chain's CDR3 is CASSLERGLTGELFF. CDR3 nucleotides: TGTGCCAGCAGTTTAGAAAGGGGACTCACCGGGGAGCTGTTCTTT. The J gene is TRBJ2-2, the V gene TRBV28; D might be TRBD2 (6 bases). The CDR3 is 15 amino acids. CDR1 and CDR2 (germline): MDHEN, SYDVKM. The full variable domain, completed using reference TRBV28 and TRBJ2-2, is DVKVTQSSRYLVKRTGEKVFLECVQDMDHENMFWYRQDPGLGLRLIYFSYDVKMKEKGDIPEGYSVSREKKERFSLILESASTNQTSMYLCASSLERGLTGELFFGEGSRLTVL.